This record covers a single TCR beta chain. Sequencing was performed with immunoSEQ multiplex PCR; in TCRdb, only in-frame clones are kept and a portion is missing. The top ten hold 13% of the sample, which has tens of thousands of clones, under 90% seen once. The sample originates from a study of blood T cell repertoires in COVID-19. About the research overall: Samples came from the United States, Italy and Spain, spanning acute and convalescent COVID-19. PBMCs, B-cell-depleted T cells, or T cells were the source of the cDNA or gDNA that made up the material.

CDR3 size: 15 residues. CDR1 and CDR2 (germline): SGDLS, YYNGEE. Losses at the gene ends were 3 bases for V and 0 bases for J; bases not matched to a gene: 3. Seattle researchers signed up patients amid active infection and tracked them longitudinally. The source of this sequence is a man aged 50-60 years with COVID-19, enrolled during active disease. Sequencing was done on a sample of peripheral blood. The chain uses TRBV9 and TRBJ2-3; TRBD2 aligns across 8 bases. The CDR3 reads CASSAGGPSTDTQYF. CDR3 bases: TGTGCCAGCAGCGCGGGGGGGCCCAGCACAGATACGCAGTATTTT.